This TCR beta chain was sequenced during a study of CD8 T cells in ankylosing spondylitis. Overall study findings and caveats: Blood from ankylosing spondylitis patients appeared to carry a characteristic roughly 8-variant TCR beta motif. Reportedly, disease-linked clones are significantly enriched in ankylosing spondylitis patients' matched synovial fluid. Clones that were linked to disease were CD8+ and were relatively rare in peripheral blood.

Regarding this clonotype: Its antigen is unidentified.

Libraries of TCR beta came from quantitative 5'-RACE with molecular barcodes. TCRdb reprocessed the 5' RACE reads with MiXCR, giving one entry per CDR3 protein. The data contain about 400,000 distinct CDR3 sequences, 20% to 25% of them seen just once; the ten biggest clones take up 15% to 20%. Germline V gene sequence: CDR1 MDHEN, CDR2 SYDVKM. The V and J ends lost 1 base and 6 bases respectively, with 6 bases between them. The CDR3 has 12 amino acids. The clonotype originates from a male donor with ankylosing spondylitis. The sequenced sample consisted of blood, either unsorted or a sorted T cell fraction (not recorded which). This chain joins TRBV28 and TRBJ2-5, with D unclear. CDR3 in DNA: TGTGCCAGCAGTTTATTTACCCAGACCCAGTACTTC. This translates into CASSLFTQTQYF. The full variable domain, its missing parts supplied by reference TRBV28 and TRBJ2-5, is DVKVTQSSRYLVKRTGEKVFLECVQDMDHENMFWYRQDPGLGLRLIYFSYDVKMKEKGDIPEGYSVSREKKERFSLILESASTNQTSMYLCASSLFTQTQYFGPGTRLLVL.